This entry lists 17 T cell receptor beta chains sequenced from one sample in a study of T cell responses to AZD1222 COVID-19 vaccine (dated by TCRdb to the early 2020s). The time point label for this specimen denotes: about 28 days (+/-7) after the second vaccine dose. Library construction relied on the immunoSEQ multiplex PCR assay. Held by TCRdb, this immuneACCESS table contains in-frame sequences only and omits some clones. Under half of the omission traces to an unresolved V gene where checked; the cause of the rest is unknown. This sample lists about 93,000 clones; 80% to 90% were detected once. The ten largest clones take up about 2.4% of the sample. The specimen comprised peripheral blood, sampled 28 days after the second AZD1222 dose. These receptors were taken from an adult who received the AZD1222 COVID-19 vaccine.

The chain uses TRBV3-1 (or the pseudogene TRBV3-2) and TRBJ1-1; D unclear. V lost 1 base to trimming and J lost 2 bases, with 14 bases between them. The germline gives CDR1 LGHDT, CDR2 YNNKEL (reference sequence). This CDR3 has 16 amino acids. The chain's CDR3 is CASSQVMGLGNTEAFF. CDR3 DNA: TGTGCCAGCAGCCAAGTAATGGGGTTAGGAAACACTGAAGCTTTCTTT.

The rearrangement joins TRBV10-3 to TRBJ2-2; D is possibly TRBD1 (5 bases). The V gene's germline CDR1 is ENHRY and CDR2 SYGVKD. The CDR3 is made up of 18 amino acids. V lost 0 bases, J lost 0 bases, and 14 bases lay in between. CDR3 sequence reads: CAISESTDSYSNTGELFF. The CDR3, as DNA: TGTGCCATCAGTGAGTCCACCGACAGCTACTCGAACACCGGGGAGCTGTTTTTT.

This chain's CDR3 is CASRPGVTDTQYF. Written as DNA, the CDR3 is TGCGCCAGCAGACCAGGGGTGACAGATACGCAGTATTTT. The chain combines TRBV10-2 with TRBJ2-3; D might be TRBD1 (6 bases). Trimming removed 6 bases at V and 3 bases at J, with 10 bases between. CDR1 and CDR2 (germline): WSHSY, SAAADI. The CDR3 is 13 amino acids.

V is TRBV19 and J is TRBJ2-1, with D maybe TRBD2 (6 bases). V was clipped by 9 bases and J by 2 bases, with 17 bases between them. This CDR3 is 15 amino acids long. The germline CDR1 and CDR2 sequences are LNHDA and SQIVND (reference sequence). The DNA of the CDR3 is TGTGCCAGGGCGTGGGCGAGACTAGCCTACAATGAGCAGTTCTTC. Amino acid sequence: CARAWARLAYNEQFF.

The chain combines TRBV12-3 or TRBV12-4 with TRBJ1-1; no definite D call. V was shortened by 6 bases and J by 11 bases, with 16 bases between the two germline ends. This CDR3 is 12 amino acids long. The CDR3 DNA is TGTGCCAGCAGGGCGGGAGCCCCGACGGCTTTCTTT. Translation gives CASRAGAPTAFF.

V gene TRBV2 combines with J gene TRBJ2-7, with D hard to call. V was clipped by 2 bases and J by 11 bases, with 10 bases between them. CDR1 and CDR2 from the germline V gene are SNHLY and FYNNEI. This CDR3 region has 11 residues. In DNA form, the CDR3 reads TGTGCCAGCAGTGAATTCGAAGAGGAGTACTTC. Protein: CASSEFEEEYF.

This clone was detected once. This rearrangement joins TRBV5-1 to TRBJ2-3; D is unclear. Germline assignment: CDR1 SGHRS and CDR2 YFSETQ. The CDR3 is 14 amino acids. The ends were cut back, 0 bases at V and 0 bases at J, with 5 bases in the middle. The CDR3 here is CASSLDDSTDTQYF. The CDR3 nucleotides are TGCGCCAGCAGCTTGGATGACAGCACAGATACGCAGTATTTT.

This clone came up once. At one end, the junction sequence differs from germline, possibly due to a read error. The rearrangement links TRBV5-1 to TRBJ1-5; 8 nucleotides agree with TRBD1. Looked up from germline, CDR1 is SGHRS and CDR2 is YFSETQ. The CDR3 length is 15 residues. The CDR3: CASSVGQGPNQSQHF. CDR3 coding DNA: TGCGCCAGCAGCGTAGGACAGGGCCCAAATCAGTCCCAGCATTTT.

The gene calls are TRBV30 and TRBJ2-5; TRBD1 matches at 7 bases. Germline CDR1 is GTSNPN and CDR2 is SVGIG (reference sequence). The V segment lost 5 bases and the J segment 4 bases; nucleotides outside the gene matches: 4. The CDR3 consists of 12 residues. The CDR3: CAWEGAGETQYF. In DNA form, the CDR3 reads TGTGCCTGGGAGGGGGCTGGAGAGACCCAGTACTTC.

J is TRBJ2-1 and V is TRBV19, with 7 bases matching TRBD2. The CDR3 is made up of 14 amino acids. Germline CDR1 and CDR2: LNHDA and SQIVND (reference sequence). J gave up 8 bases and V 4 bases, and 8 bases lay outside the gene matches. The chain's CDR3 is CASSSWRGYDEQFF. The CDR3, as DNA: TGTGCCAGTAGTAGCTGGCGGGGGTATGATGAGCAGTTCTTC.

V usage is TRBV14 and J usage is TRBJ1-4; possible D gene TRBD1, 6 bases. CDR1 and CDR2 (germline): SGHDN, FVKESK. The CDR3 runs to 14 residues. V was shortened by 3 bases and J by 7 bases, with 12 bases between the two germline ends. The chain's CDR3 is CASSHQGMGEKLFF. The DNA of the CDR3 is TGTGCCAGCAGCCACCAGGGGATGGGTGAAAAACTGTTTTTT.

This clone was detected only a few times. CDR3 sequence (DNA): TGTGCCAGCAGCTTTTTACCGGGACAGGCCTACCTAGGGAACTATGGCTACACCTTC. Its translation: CASSFLPGQAYLGNYGYTF. The chain is built from TRBV7-2 and TRBJ1-2; TRBD1 agrees at 8 bases. Germline CDR1 reads SGHTA; CDR2 reads FQGNSA. The trim removed 3 bases at V and 2 bases at J, leaving 17 bases unmatched. CDR3 length: 19 amino acids.

This clone turned up a few times. This chain uses TRBV19 with TRBJ2-4; 10 nucleotides line up with TRBD2. Germline V gene lookup returns CDR1 LNHDA and CDR2 SQIVND (reference sequence). This CDR3 region has 17 residues. The V gene end was trimmed by 3 bases and the J gene end by 6 bases; junction bases not matched to a gene: 11. The CDR3 loop reads CASSIQATSGPGNIQYF. In DNA form, the CDR3 reads TGTGCCAGTAGTATCCAAGCGACTAGCGGGCCGGGAAACATTCAGTACTTC.

The J gene is TRBJ2-7, the V gene TRBV2, with D possibly being TRBD2 (6 bases). CDR1 SNHLY and CDR2 FYNNEI come from the germline V gene. The CDR3 is 14 residues long. Trimming cost V 4 bases and J 2 bases, with 12 bases left between them. The chain's CDR3 is CASSASGLTYEQYF. The CDR3 coding sequence is TGTGCCAGCAGTGCAAGCGGGCTAACCTACGAGCAGTACTTC.

This chain connects TRBV3-1 (or the pseudogene TRBV3-2) to TRBJ2-7; D gene ambiguous. The V gene lost 4 bases and the J gene lost 4 bases, with 8 bases spanning the gap. Germline V gene sequence: CDR1 LGHDT, CDR2 YNNKEL (reference sequence). The CDR3 length is 12 residues. The DNA of the CDR3 is TGTGCCAGCAGCCCCCATTCGTACGAGCAGTACTTC. Translated: CASSPHSYEQYF.

The V gene is TRBV5-1, the J gene TRBJ2-3, with D perhaps matching TRBD2 (6 bases). The CDR3 runs 15 residues. Germline CDR1 reads SGHRS; CDR2 reads YFSETQ. Trimming took off 1 base at V and 2 bases at J, with 11 bases between the two ends. DNA for the CDR3: TGCGCCAGCAGCTTGCTTGCGGGGAACACAGATACGCAGTATTTT. This encodes CASSLLAGNTDTQYF.

This chain links TRBV5-5 with TRBJ2-5; D not certain. Trimming removed 0 bases from V and 2 bases from J, with 11 bases in between. Germline V gene lookup returns CDR1 SGHKS and CDR2 YYEKEE (reference sequence). The CDR3 consists of 15 residues. The CDR3 spells CASSLEGTPQETQYF. CDR3 nucleotides: TGTGCCAGCAGCTTGGAGGGAACACCGCAAGAGACCCAGTACTTC.